These T cell receptor beta chains were read from a single sample in a study of metastatic and nonmetastatic thyroid tumors. TCRdb re-analyzed the PCR reads through MiXCR. The sample has tens of thousands of clones; about 24% are singletons. Specimen: tumor tissue. The receptors here all came from a male donor with papillary thyroid cancer or a benign thyroid nodule (not recorded which). Some clones in this sample may be carry-over from other donors' samples. Each CDR3 is given with its conserved first and last residue. Fields, in order: D gene, V gene, J gene, CDR3 protein. D genes are given only for firm matches.

d_call: -; v_call: TRBV3-1; j_call: TRBJ1-1; cdr3_aa: CANSPGNTEAFF
d_call: -; v_call: TRBV3-1; j_call: TRBJ1-3; cdr3_aa: CASSQGIGGVNTIYF
d_call: -; v_call: TRBV6-1; j_call: TRBJ1-1; cdr3_aa: CASSEALRTEAFF
d_call: TRBD2; v_call: TRBV7-2; j_call: TRBJ2-7; cdr3_aa: CASRYSGGSSYEQYF
d_call: TRBD1; v_call: TRBV6-1; j_call: TRBJ2-7; cdr3_aa: CAGGQGASSGQQYF
d_call: -; v_call: TRBV7-2; j_call: TRBJ2-7; cdr3_aa: CASSTWGDEQYF
d_call: -; v_call: TRBV7-9; j_call: TRBJ2-1; cdr3_aa: CASSQIGGNEQFF
d_call: -; v_call: TRBV4-1; j_call: TRBJ1-6; cdr3_aa: CASSQVTQAGQRSPLHF
d_call: TRBD2; v_call: TRBV4-1; j_call: TRBJ2-3; cdr3_aa: CASSHLGLADTDTQYF
d_call: -; v_call: TRBV6-2/TRBV6-3; j_call: TRBJ2-7; cdr3_aa: CASSPYSTYEQYF
d_call: TRBD1; v_call: TRBV27; j_call: TRBJ1-6; cdr3_aa: CASTTTDRADSPLHF
d_call: TRBD1; v_call: TRBV2; j_call: TRBJ2-6; cdr3_aa: CAMQGAPGANVLTF
d_call: -; v_call: TRBV7-9; j_call: TRBJ1-1; cdr3_aa: CAGIRQPEALF
d_call: TRBD1; v_call: TRBV20-1; j_call: TRBJ2-7; cdr3_aa: CSARDRGGTDYEQYF
d_call: -; v_call: TRBV6-1; j_call: TRBJ2-7; cdr3_aa: CASRPGSNYDQYF
d_call: -; v_call: TRBV7-9; j_call: TRBJ2-4; cdr3_aa: CASSLHQGHALQYF
d_call: -; v_call: TRBV6-1; j_call: TRBJ2-4; cdr3_aa: CASSPTREWVKNIQYF
d_call: TRBD2; v_call: TRBV20-1; j_call: TRBJ2-1; cdr3_aa: CSARRTGGRGINNEQFF
d_call: TRBD1; v_call: TRBV7-8; j_call: TRBJ2-7; cdr3_aa: CASSPLTGASYEQYF
d_call: TRBD1; v_call: TRBV28; j_call: TRBJ1-4; cdr3_aa: CASSSPGQGEKLFF
d_call: -; v_call: TRBV20-1; j_call: TRBJ2-7; cdr3_aa: CSASENFRAYEQYF
d_call: TRBD2; v_call: TRBV20-1; j_call: TRBJ2-7; cdr3_aa: CSARDWARGGDYEQYF